This paragraph reports one TCR beta chain. The clone's antigen remains unknown. No qualities accompany the bases; no much larger clone lies one base away. This specimen belongs to a study of blood T cell repertoires in COVID-19 (dated by TCRdb to 2020 to 2022). Describing the broader study: Collaborator samples came from the United States, Italy and Spain and covered acute and convalescent phases of COVID-19. The material from the prospective study consisted of cDNA or gDNA derived from T cells, B-cell-depleted T cells, or PBMCs. Subjects who had been exposed to COVID-19, were actively infected with it, or had recovered from it provided the deeply sampled blood TCRbeta repertoires that made up the dataset. The repertoires were released in a freely available public database meant as a resource for research on the immune response to SARS-CoV-2. The samples were drawn from the first 160 participants of the ongoing ImmuneRACE study and from under 1,500 subjects provided by 6 global collaborators. Nearly every sample came with metadata listing a de-identified subject ID, COVID-19 status, age in years and sex. Where HLA class I and class II types were available, the types were taken from metadata supplied by the sample provider, not from assay-based typing.

The immunoSEQ Assay, a bias-controlled multiplex PCR, was used to amplify TCRbeta CDR3 regions from genomic DNA. The authors' pipeline ran thus. The number of nucleated cells in each sample was estimated from the amplification of reference gene primers within the assay. To quantify the absolute abundance of each unique TCRbeta CDR3 rearrangement, sequence reads were collapsed and filtered. Productive Simpson clonality was computed per sample as the square root of Simpson's diversity index over productive rearrangements. In its TCRdb copy, this immuneACCESS table keeps in-frame sequences only and misses some clones. Where compared with another copy, unresolved V genes explain less than half of these, and the others have no known cause. That table supplies the V and J calls and clone size; D and trimming were determined from the DNA. This sample comprises 55,000 to 70,000 clones, more than 75% of them detected only once. The ten largest clones add up to approximately 1% of the sample.

The collaborating institutions used their own protocols to collect whole blood in K2EDTA tubes. Collaborator samples were shipped for TCRbeta analysis as frozen whole blood, isolated PBMCs, or DNA extracted from either sample type. Spanning cysteine to phenylalanine, the CDR3 consists of 14 amino acids. Only the CDR3 region is kept as DNA, spanning 42 bases read in frame from base 1. The germline ends are 15 bases apart after V is trimmed by 4 bases and J by 5 bases. The germline V gene encodes CDR1 SGHRS and CDR2 YFSETQ. Overall results and qualifications from the work: Clinical and demographic metadata were provided uncurated, with the amount varying by source and participant.

This clonotype was obtained from a man in his 70s with acute or convalescent COVID-19. Specimen: peripheral blood. In this chain, TRBV5-1 is recombined with TRBJ2-5; possibly the D gene is TRBD1, per 6 matching bases. The DNA is TGCGCCAGCAGCCCGCAGGGGAATCCGGAGACCCAGTACTTC. This yields the protein CASSPQGNPETQYF.